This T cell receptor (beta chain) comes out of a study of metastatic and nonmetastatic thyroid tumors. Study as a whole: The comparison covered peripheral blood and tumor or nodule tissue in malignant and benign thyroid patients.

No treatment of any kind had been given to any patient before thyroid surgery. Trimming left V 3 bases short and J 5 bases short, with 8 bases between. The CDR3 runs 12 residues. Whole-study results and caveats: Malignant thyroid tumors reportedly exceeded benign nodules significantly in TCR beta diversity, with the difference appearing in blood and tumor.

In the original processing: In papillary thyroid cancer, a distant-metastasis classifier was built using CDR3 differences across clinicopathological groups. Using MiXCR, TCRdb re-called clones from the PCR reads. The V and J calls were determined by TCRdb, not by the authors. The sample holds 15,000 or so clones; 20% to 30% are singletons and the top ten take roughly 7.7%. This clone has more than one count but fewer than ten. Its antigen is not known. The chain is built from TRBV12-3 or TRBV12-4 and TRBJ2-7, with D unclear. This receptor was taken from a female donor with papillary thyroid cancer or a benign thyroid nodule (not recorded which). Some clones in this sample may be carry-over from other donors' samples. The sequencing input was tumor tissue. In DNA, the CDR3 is TGTGCCAGCAGTTTCTGGTCCGACGAGCAGTACTTC. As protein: CASSFWSDEQYF.